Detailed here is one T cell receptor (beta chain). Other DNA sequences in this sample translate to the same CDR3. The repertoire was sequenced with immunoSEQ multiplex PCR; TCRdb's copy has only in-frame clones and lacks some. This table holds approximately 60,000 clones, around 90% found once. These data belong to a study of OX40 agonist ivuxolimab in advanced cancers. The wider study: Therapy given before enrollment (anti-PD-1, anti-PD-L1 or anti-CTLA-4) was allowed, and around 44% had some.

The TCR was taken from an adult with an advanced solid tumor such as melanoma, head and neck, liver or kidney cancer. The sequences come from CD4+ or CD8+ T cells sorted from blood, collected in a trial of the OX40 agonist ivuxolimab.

The CDR3 nucleotides are TGTGCCAGCAGTTCCGGACAGGGTGGCAATCAGCCCCAGCATTTT. Its translation: CASSSGQGGNQPQHF. This chain joins TRBV6-6 and TRBJ1-5; TRBD1 matches 8 bases. The CDR3 is made up of 15 amino acids. The germline V gene encodes CDR1 MNHNY and CDR2 SVGAGI (reference sequence). The V segment lost 4 bases and the J segment 2 bases; nucleotides outside the gene matches: 4.